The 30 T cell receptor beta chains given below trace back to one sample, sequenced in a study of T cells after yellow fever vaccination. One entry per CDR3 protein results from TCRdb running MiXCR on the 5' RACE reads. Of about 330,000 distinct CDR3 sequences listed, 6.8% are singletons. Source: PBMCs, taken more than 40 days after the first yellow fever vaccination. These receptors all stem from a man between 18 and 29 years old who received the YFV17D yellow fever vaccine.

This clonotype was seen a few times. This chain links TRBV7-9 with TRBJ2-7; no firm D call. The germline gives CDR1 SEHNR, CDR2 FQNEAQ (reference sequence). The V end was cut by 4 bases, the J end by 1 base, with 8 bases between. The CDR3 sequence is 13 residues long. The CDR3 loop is CASSSNWSYEQYV. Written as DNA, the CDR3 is TGTGCCAGCAGCTCGAACTGGTCCTACGAGCAGTACGTC.

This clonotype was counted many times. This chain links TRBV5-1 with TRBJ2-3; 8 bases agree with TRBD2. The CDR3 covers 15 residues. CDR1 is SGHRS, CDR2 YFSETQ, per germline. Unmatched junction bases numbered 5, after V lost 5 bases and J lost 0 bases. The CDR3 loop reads CASRTSGASTDTQYF. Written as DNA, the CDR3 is TGCGCCAGCAGAACTAGCGGCGCTAGCACAGATACGCAGTATTTT.

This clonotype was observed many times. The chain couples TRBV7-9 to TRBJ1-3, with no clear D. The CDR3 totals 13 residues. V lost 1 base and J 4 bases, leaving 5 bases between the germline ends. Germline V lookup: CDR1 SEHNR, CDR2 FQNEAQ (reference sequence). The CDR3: CASSLDGGNTIYF. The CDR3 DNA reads TGTGCCAGCAGCTTAGATGGAGGAAACACCATATATTTT.

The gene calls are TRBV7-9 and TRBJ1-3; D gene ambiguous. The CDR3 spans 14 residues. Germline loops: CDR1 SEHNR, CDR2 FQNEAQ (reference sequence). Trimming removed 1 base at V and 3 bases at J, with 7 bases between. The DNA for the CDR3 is TGTGCCAGCAGCTTAGGAGGGTTTGGAAACACCATATATTTT. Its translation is CASSLGGFGNTIYF.

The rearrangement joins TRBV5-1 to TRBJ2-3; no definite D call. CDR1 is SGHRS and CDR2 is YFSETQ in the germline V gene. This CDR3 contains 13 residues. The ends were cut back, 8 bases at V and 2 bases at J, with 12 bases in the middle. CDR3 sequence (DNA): TGCGCCAGTTCAAACACCTACACAGATACGCAGTATTTT. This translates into CASSNTYTDTQYF. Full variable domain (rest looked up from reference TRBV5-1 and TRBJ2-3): KAGVTQTPRYLIKTRGQQVTLSCSPISGHRSVSWYQQTPGQGLQFLFEYFSETQRNKGNFPGRFSGRQFSNSRSEMNVSTLELGDSALYLCASSNTYTDTQYFGPGTRLTVL.

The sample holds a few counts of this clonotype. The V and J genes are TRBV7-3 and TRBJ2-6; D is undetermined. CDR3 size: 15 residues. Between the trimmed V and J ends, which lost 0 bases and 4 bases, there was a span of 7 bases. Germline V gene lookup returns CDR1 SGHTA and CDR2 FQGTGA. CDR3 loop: CASSLTQAGANVLTF. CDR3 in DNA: TGTGCCAGCAGCTTAACACAAGCCGGGGCCAACGTCCTGACTTTC. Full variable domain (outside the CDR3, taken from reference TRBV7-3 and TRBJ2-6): GAGVSQTPSNKVTEKGKYVELRCDPISGHTALYWYRQSLGQGPEFLIYFQGTGAADDSGLPNDRFFAVRPEGSVSTLKIQRTERGDSAVYLCASSLTQAGANVLTFGAGSRLTVL.

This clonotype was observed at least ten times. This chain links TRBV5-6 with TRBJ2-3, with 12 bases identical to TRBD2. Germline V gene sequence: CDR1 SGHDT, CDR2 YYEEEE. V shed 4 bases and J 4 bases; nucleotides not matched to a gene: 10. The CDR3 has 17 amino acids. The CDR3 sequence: CASSIQLLAGGPDTQYF. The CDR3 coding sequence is TGTGCCAGCAGCATTCAACTACTAGCGGGGGGACCAGATACGCAGTATTTT.

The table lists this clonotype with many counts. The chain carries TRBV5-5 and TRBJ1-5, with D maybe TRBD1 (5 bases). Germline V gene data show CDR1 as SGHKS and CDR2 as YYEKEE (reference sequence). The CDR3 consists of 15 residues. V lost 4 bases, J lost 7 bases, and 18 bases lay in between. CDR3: CASSVAGGRGQPQHF. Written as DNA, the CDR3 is TGTGCCAGCAGCGTGGCGGGGGGACGGGGACAGCCCCAGCATTTT.

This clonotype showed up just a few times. This chain's CDR3 is CASSFQGVGTQYF. For the CDR3, the DNA is TGTGCCAGCAGCTTCCAAGGGGTAGGAACCCAGTACTTC. The V gene is TRBV5-4, the J gene TRBJ2-5, with a tentative D call TRBD1 (5 bases). The CDR3 loop spans 13 amino acids. Trimming removed 2 bases at V and 8 bases at J, with 13 bases between. The germline gives CDR1 SGHNT, CDR2 YYREEE (reference sequence).

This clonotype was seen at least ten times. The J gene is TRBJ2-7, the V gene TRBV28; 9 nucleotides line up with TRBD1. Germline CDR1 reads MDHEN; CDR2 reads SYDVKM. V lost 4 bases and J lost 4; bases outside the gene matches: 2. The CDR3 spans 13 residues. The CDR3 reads CASSSGQGYEQYV. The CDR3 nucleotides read TGTGCCAGCAGTTCGGGACAGGGTTACGAGCAGTACGTC.

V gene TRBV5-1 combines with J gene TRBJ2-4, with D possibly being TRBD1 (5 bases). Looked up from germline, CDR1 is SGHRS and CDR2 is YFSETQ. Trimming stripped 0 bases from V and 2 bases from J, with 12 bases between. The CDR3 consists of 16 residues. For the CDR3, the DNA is TGCGCCAGCAGCTTGGCCGCAGGGCTGACCAAAAACATTCAGTACTTC. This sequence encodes CASSLAAGLTKNIQYF.

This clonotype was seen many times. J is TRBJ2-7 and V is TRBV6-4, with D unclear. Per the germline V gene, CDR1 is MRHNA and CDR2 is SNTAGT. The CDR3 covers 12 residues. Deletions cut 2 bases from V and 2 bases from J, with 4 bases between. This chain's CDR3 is CASSDGTYEQYV. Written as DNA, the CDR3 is TGTGCCAGCAGTGACGGGACCTACGAGCAGTACGTC.

The chain's CDR3 is CASSRRQIFNQPQHF. CDR3 coding DNA: TGTGCCAGTAGTAGAAGACAGATCTTCAATCAGCCCCAGCATTTT. The chain links TRBV19 to TRBJ1-5; possible D gene TRBD1, 5 bases. The CDR3 length is 15 residues. The V end lost 4 bases, the J end lost 3 bases, and 13 bases lay between the germline ends. Germline lookup yields CDR1 LNHDA and CDR2 SQIVND (reference sequence). The variable domain in full, completed from reference TRBV19 and TRBJ1-5, reads DGGITQSPKYLFRKEGQNVTLSCEQNLNHDAMYWYRQDPGQGLRLIYYSQIVNDFQKGDIAEGYSVSREKKESFPLTVTSAQKNPTAFYLCASSRRQIFNQPQHFGDGTRLSIL.

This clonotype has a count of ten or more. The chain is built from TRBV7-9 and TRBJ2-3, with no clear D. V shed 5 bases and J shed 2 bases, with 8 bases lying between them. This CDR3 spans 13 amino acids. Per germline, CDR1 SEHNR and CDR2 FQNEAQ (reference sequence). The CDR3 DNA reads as TGTGCCAGCAGCCCGTCAGCCACAGATACGCAGTATTTT. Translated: CASSPSATDTQYF.

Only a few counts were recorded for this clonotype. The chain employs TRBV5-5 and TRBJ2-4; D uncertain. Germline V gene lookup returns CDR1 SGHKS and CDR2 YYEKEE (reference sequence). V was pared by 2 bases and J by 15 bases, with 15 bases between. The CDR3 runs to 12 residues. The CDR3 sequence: CASSFIEEAWYF. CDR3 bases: TGTGCCAGCAGCTTTATCGAGGAAGCCTGGTACTTC.

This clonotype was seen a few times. The CDR3 reads CASSPEGQADEQFF. The CDR3 DNA is TGCGCCAGCAGCCCTGAGGGACAGGCCGATGAGCAGTTCTTC. The chain recombines TRBV5-1 with TRBJ2-1; 8 positions agree with TRBD1. Germline V lookup: CDR1 SGHRS, CDR2 YFSETQ. This CDR3 comprises 14 residues. V was clipped by 4 bases and J by 8 bases; unmatched bases: 8.

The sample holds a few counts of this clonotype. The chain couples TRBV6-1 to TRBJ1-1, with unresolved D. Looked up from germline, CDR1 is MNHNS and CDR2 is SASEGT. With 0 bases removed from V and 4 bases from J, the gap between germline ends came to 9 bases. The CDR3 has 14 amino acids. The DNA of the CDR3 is TGTGCCAGCAGTGAAGCCTACGAGTCCACTGAAGCTTTCTTT. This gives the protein CASSEAYESTEAFF.

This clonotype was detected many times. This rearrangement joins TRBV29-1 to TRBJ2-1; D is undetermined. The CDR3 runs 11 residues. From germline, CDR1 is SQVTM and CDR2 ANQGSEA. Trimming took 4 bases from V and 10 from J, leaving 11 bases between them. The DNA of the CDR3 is TGCAGCGTTGGGGGTACTCTCGAGCAGTTCTTC. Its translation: CSVGGTLEQFF.

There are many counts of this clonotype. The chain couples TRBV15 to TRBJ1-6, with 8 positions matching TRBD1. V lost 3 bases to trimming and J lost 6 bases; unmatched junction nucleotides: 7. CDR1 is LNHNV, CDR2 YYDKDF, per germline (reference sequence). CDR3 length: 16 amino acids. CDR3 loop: CATSRGGQGGNSPLHF. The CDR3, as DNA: TGTGCCACCAGCAGGGGTGGACAGGGTGGTAATTCACCCCTCCACTTT.

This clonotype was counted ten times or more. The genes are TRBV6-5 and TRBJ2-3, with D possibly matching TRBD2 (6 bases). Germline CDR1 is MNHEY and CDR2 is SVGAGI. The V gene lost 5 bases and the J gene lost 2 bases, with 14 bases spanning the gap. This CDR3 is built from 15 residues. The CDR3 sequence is CASSHPGLNTDTQYF. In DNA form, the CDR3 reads TGTGCCAGCAGTCACCCGGGACTTAACACAGATACGCAGTATTTT.

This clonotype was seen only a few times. The chain's CDR3 is CASSLVGGEDIQYF. As DNA, the CDR3 is TGTGCCAGCAGCTTAGTCGGGGGGGAGGACATTCAGTACTTC. This sequence joins TRBV7-6 and TRBJ2-4, with 8 bases fitting TRBD2. CDR3 length equals 14 residues. Germline V CDR1 and CDR2: SGHVS, FNYEAQ. V trimming: 1 base; J trimming: 8 bases; junction bases outside the gene matches: 4.

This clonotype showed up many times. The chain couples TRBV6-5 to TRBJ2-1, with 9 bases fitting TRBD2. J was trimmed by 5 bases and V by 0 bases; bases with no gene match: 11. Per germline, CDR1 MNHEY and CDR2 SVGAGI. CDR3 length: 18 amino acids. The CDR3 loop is CASSYSPPGGGGNNEQFF. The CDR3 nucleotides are TGTGCCAGCAGTTACTCCCCCCCCGGCGGGGGGGGAAACAATGAGCAGTTCTTC.

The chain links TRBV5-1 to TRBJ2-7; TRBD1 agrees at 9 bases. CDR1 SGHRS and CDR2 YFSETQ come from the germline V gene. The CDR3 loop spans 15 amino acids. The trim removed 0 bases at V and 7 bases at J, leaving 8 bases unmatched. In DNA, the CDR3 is TGCGCCAGCAGCTTGGCCGGACAGGGGCCGGGTGAGCAGTACTTC. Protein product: CASSLAGQGPGEQYF.

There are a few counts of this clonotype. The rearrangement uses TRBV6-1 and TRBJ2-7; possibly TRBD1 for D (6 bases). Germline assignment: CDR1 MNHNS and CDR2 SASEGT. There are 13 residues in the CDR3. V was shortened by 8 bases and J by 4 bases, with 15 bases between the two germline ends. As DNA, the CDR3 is TGTGCCAGCGTAGGACAGACCAGGTACGAGCAGTACGTC. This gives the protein CASVGQTRYEQYV.

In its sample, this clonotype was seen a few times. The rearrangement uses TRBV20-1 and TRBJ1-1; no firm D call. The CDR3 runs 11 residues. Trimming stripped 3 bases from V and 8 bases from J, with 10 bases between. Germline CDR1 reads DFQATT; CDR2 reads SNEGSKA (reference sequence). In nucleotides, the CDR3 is TGCAGTGCTAGTCAACCCTTCGAAGCTTTCTTT. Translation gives CSASQPFEAFF.

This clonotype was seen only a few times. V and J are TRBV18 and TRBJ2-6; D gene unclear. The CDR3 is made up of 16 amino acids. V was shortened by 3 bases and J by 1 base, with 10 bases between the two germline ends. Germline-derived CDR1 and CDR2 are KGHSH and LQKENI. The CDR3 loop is CASSPLRPSGANVLTF. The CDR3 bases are TGTGCCAGCTCACCGTTACGGCCATCTGGGGCCAACGTCCTGACTTTC.

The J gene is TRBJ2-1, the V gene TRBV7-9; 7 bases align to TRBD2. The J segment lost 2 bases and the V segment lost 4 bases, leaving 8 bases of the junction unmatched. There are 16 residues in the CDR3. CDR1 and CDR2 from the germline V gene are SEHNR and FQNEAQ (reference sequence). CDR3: CASSSRMGGAYNEQFF. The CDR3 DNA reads TGTGCCAGCAGCTCGCGGATGGGGGGGGCCTACAATGAGCAGTTCTTC. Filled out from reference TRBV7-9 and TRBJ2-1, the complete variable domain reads DTGVSQNPRHKITKRGQNVTFRCDPISEHNRLYWYRQTLGQGPEFLTYFQNEAQLEKSRLLSDRFSAERPKGSFSTLEIQRTEQGDSAMYLCASSSRMGGAYNEQFFGPGTRLTVL.

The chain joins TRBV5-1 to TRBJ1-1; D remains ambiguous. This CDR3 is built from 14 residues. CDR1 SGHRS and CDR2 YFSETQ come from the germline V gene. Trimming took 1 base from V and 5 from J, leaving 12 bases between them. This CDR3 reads CASSLRHGGTEAFF. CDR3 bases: TGCGCCAGCAGCTTGAGACATGGTGGTACTGAAGCTTTCTTT.

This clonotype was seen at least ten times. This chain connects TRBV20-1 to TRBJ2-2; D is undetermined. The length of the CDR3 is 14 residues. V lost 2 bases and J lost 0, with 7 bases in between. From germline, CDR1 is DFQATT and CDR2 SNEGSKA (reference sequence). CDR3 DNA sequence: TGCAGTGCTAGATCCGGATCGAACACCGGGGAGCTGTTTTTT. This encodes CSARSGSNTGELFF.

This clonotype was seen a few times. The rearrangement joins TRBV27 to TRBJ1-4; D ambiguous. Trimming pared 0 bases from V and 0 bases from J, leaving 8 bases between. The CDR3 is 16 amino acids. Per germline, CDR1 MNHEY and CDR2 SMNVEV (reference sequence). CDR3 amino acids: CASSLSQITTNEKLFF. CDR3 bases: TGTGCCAGCAGTTTATCACAGATCACAACTAATGAAAAACTGTTTTTT.